Presented here are 12 T cell receptor beta chains from one specimen sequenced in a study of T cells in Graves' hyperthyroidism and ophthalmopathy. From RNA transcripts, TCR beta CDR3 regions were amplified. An initial round of RT-PCR targeting the TCR CDR3 relied on the HTBI primer set. MiXCR was run by TCRdb on the multiplex PCR reads, yielding one entry per CDR3 protein. The sample comprises fewer than 550,000 distinct CDR3 sequences, 15% to 18% of which are singletons, and almost 8% rests with the top ten. The sample comprised blood. These receptors all come from a woman aged 18-29 years with Graves' hyperthyroidism.

The genes are TRBV12-3 or TRBV12-4 and TRBJ2-2; D is undetermined. V was cut by 4 bases and J by 5 bases, with 14 bases left in between. This CDR3 contains 15 residues. The CDR3, as DNA: TGTGCCAGCAGTTCGGTGCCTCCTGGGACCGGGGAGCTGTTTTTT. Its translation is CASSSVPPGTGELFF.

Many counts were recorded for this clonotype. The CDR3 sequence is CASSGTAHSYNEQFF. CDR3 coding DNA: TGTGCCAGCAGCGGCACAGCCCACTCCTACAATGAGCAGTTCTTC. The genes are TRBV7-8 and TRBJ2-1; D is unresolved. The CDR3 spans 15 residues. Trimming left V 5 bases short and J 0 bases short, with 11 bases between. Germline V CDR1 and CDR2: SGHVS, FQNEAQ.

The V call is TRBV10-1, the J call TRBJ1-2; the match to TRBD1 covers 9 bases. The J segment lost 8 bases and the V segment lost 6 bases, leaving 7 bases of the junction unmatched. The CDR3 consists of 13 residues. The germline V gene has CDR1 WNHNN and CDR2 SYGVQD (reference sequence). The CDR3 DNA reads as TGCGCCAGCAGCCCCGGGACAGGGCAAGGCTACACCTTC. Translation: CASSPGTGQGYTF.

This clonotype has only a few counts. The chain couples TRBV19 to TRBJ1-4, with a tentative D call TRBD1 (6 bases). There are 15 residues in the CDR3. Deletions cut 3 bases from V and 6 bases from J, with 14 bases between. Germline CDR1 reads LNHDA; CDR2 reads SQIVND (reference sequence). The DNA of the CDR3 is TGTGCCAGTAGTATCGCCCGAGGGGGGTATGAAAAACTGTTTTTT. Amino acids: CASSIARGGYEKLFF.

This clonotype was picked up many times. The chain combines TRBV6-1 with TRBJ2-6, with a weak D call TRBD2 (6 bases). This CDR3 is 20 amino acids long. V lost 2 bases to trimming and J lost 1 base, with 21 bases between them. The germline gives CDR1 MNHNS, CDR2 SASEGT. CDR3: CASSEPMRGRRFSGANVLTF. The CDR3 DNA follows: TGTGCCAGCAGTGAACCGATGCGGGGACGGCGGTTTTCTGGGGCCAACGTCCTGACTTTC.

The chain has TRBV3-1 and TRBJ2-5, with 7 bases aligning to TRBD2. The CDR3 is 16 amino acids. Germline loops: CDR1 LGHDT, CDR2 YNNKEL (reference sequence). Trimming cost V 0 bases and J 2 bases; bases outside gene matches: 6. This CDR3 reads CASSQDLASGQETQYF. Written as DNA, the CDR3 is TGTGCCAGCAGCCAAGATTTAGCTAGCGGACAAGAGACCCAGTACTTC.

This clonotype was seen at least ten times. V usage is TRBV19 and J usage is TRBJ1-5; D perhaps matches TRBD1 (6 bases). CDR1 and CDR2 from the germline V gene are LNHDA and SQIVND (reference sequence). V lost 7 bases and J lost 7, with 14 bases in between. The CDR3 has 13 residues. CDR3 nucleotides: TGTGCCAGTATCAGGCCGGGACACCAGCCCCAGCATTTT. This translates into CASIRPGHQPQHF.

Ten or more counts support this clonotype. This sequence joins TRBV20-1 and TRBJ2-1, with D tentatively TRBD2 (9 bases). CDR3 size: 17 residues. V was clipped by 6 bases and J by 6 bases, with 27 bases between them. Per the germline V gene, CDR1 is DFQATT and CDR2 is SNEGSKA (reference sequence). The CDR3 is CSAQGANSGRNGNEQFF. Here the CDR3 DNA reads TGCAGTGCGCAGGGGGCCAATAGCGGGAGAAATGGCAATGAGCAGTTCTTC.

About this clonotype itself: A much larger clone lies a single base off, so this may be a read error. V usage is TRBV18 and J usage is TRBJ2-2; 8 bases are shared with TRBD1. V dropped 5 bases and J dropped 3; count of bases not matched to a gene: 8. The CDR3 sequence is 16 residues long. Germline-derived CDR1 and CDR2 are KGHSH and LQKENI. CDR3 coding DNA: TGTGCCAGCTCATCCCAGGGGGCTCAGGACACCGGGGAGCTGTTTTTT. Translated, it gives CASSSQGAQDTGELFF.

The table lists this clonotype with many counts. The chain combines TRBV24-1 with TRBJ2-7; a weak D match, TRBD1 (6 bases). V was shortened by 9 bases and J by 3 bases, with 17 bases between the two germline ends. The germline CDR1 and CDR2 sequences are KGHDR and SFDVKD. The CDR3 is 14 residues long. The CDR3 loop is CATPPRDTHYEQYF. Here the CDR3 DNA reads TGTGCCACCCCCCCCCGGGACACCCACTACGAGCAGTACTTC.

At least ten counts were recorded for this clonotype. The rearrangement uses TRBV12-3 or TRBV12-4 and TRBJ2-3; 8 nucleotides agree with TRBD2. This CDR3 has 14 residues. After removal of 5 bases from V and 3 bases from J, the junction contained 4 bases not matched to a gene. The CDR3 sequence: CASSPSGPTDTQYF. The CDR3 DNA sequence: TGTGCCAGCAGTCCTAGCGGGCCGACAGATACGCAGTATTTT.

This clonotype has a count of ten or more. The rearrangement links TRBV11-2 to TRBJ2-7; D call uncertain. Between the trimmed V and J ends, which lost 4 bases and 2 bases, there was a span of 6 bases. Looked up from germline, CDR1 is SGHAT and CDR2 is FQNNGV. CDR3 size: 12 residues. As DNA, the CDR3 is TGTGCCAGCAGCTCCAACCCCTACGAGCAGTACTTC. Protein sequence: CASSSNPYEQYF.